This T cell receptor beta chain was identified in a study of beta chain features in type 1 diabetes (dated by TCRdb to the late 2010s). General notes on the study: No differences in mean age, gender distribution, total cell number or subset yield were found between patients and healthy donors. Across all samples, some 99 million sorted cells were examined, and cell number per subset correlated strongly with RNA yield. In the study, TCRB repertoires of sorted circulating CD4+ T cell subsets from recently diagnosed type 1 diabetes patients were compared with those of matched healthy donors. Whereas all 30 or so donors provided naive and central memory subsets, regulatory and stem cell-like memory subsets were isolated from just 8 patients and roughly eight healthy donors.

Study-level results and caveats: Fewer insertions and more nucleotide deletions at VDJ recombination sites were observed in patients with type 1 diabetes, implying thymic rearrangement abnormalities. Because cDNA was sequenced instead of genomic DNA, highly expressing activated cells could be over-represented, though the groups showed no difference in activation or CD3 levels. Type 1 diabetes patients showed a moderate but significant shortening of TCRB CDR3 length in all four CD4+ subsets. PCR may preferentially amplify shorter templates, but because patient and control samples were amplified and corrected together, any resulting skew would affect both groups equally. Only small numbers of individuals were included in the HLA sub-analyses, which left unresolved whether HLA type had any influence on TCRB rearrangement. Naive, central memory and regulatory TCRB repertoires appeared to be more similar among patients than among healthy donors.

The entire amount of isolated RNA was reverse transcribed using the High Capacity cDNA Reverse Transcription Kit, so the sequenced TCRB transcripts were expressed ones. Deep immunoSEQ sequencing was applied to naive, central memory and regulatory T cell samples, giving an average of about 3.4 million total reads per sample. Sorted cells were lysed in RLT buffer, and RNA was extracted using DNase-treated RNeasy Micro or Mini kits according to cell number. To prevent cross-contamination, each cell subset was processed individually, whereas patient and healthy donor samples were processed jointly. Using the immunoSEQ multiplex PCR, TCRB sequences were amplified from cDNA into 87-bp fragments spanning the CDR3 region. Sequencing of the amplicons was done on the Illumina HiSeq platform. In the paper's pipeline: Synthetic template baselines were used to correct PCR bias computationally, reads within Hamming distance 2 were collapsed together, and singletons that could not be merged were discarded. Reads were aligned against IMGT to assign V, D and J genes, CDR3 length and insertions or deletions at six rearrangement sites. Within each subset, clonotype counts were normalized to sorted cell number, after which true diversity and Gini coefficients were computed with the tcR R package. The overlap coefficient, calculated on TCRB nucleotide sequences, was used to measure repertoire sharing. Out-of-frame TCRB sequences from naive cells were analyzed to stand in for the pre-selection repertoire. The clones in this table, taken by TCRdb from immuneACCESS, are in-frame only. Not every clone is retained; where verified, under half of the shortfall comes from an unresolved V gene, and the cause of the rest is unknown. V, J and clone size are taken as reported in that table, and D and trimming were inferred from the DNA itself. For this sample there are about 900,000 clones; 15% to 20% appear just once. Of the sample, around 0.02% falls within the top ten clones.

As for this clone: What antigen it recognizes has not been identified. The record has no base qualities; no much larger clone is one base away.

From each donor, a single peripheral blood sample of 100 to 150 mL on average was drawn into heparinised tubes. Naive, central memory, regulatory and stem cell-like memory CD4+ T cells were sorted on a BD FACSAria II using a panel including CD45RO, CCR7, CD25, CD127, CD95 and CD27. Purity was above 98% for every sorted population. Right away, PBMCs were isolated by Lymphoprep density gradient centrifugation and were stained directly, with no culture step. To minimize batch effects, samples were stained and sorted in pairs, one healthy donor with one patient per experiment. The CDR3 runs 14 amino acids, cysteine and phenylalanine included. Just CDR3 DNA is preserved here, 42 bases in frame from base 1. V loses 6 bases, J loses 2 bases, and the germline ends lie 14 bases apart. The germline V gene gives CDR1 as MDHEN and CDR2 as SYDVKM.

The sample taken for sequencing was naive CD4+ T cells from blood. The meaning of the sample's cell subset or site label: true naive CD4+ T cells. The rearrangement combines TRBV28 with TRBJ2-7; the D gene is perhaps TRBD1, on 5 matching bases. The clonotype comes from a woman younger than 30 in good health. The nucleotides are TGTGCCAGCAGCCAATGGACACGGACCTACGAGCAGTACTTC. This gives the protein CASSQWTRTYEQYF.